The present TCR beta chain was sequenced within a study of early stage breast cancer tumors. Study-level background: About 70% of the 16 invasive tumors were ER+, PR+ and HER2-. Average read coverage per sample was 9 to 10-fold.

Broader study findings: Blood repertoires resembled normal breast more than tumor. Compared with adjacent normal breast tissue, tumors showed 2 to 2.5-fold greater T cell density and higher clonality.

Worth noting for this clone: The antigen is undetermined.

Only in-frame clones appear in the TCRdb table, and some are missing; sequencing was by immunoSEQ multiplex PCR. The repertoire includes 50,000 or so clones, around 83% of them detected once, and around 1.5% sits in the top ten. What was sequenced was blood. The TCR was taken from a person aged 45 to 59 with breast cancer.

The CDR3 reads CASSARDSRLEDTF. In DNA, the CDR3 is TGTGCCAGCAGTGCCCGGGACAGTCGGCTGGAAGACACCTTC. The chain combines TRBV6-1 with TRBJ1-2, with TRBD1 matching over 7 bases. CDR1 and CDR2 (germline): MNHNS, SASEGT. With V trimmed by 4 bases and J by 12 bases, 14 bases remained unmatched. The CDR3 contains 14 residues.